The T cell receptor (beta chain) described here comes from a study of blood T cells in healthy people across ages (dated by TCRdb to between 2015 and 2016). With respect to the entire study: Template switching captured roughly one uniquely barcoded TCR beta cDNA molecule per two T cells in model experiments. Using the same blood draw, the study looked at two additional independent replicas of 1 million unique cDNA reads for two donors, one aged 18 to 30 and the other aged 80 or older. Using deep sequencing normalized with unique cDNA molecular identifiers, the study measured how TCR beta repertoire diversity changes with age. The donors were split into four age groups: young (average about 16 years), middle-aged (more than 35), aged (more than 60) and long-lived (more than 80). To avoid experimental bias, donors of different ages were distributed randomly across sequencing lanes.

Systemically healthy Caucasian individuals from Russia, 39 in total and aged roughly 6 to 100 years, were included as donors. Each donor gave 8 to 10 milliliters of peripheral blood, collected into EDTA-treated Vacutainer tubes. PBMCs were isolated by Ficoll-Paque density-gradient centrifugation, with at least 6.5 million obtained per sample. Total RNA was extracted from PBMCs with Trizol reagent, with at least 6 micrograms obtained per sample. The percentages of naive CD45RAhigh/CD27high T cells were determined by flow cytometry on a PBMC aliquot from every donor. About this clonotype itself: The target of this receptor is not known. Base-call qualities are not available, and no considerably larger clone is one nucleotide away.

General study outcomes and caveats: There was a strong correlation between observed TCR beta diversity and the percentage of naive T cells measured by flow cytometry. Observed TCR beta diversity per million T cells fell roughly linearly with age, and a significant reduction was already apparent by age around 36. Because donor CMV infection status was unknown, age-related changes in expanded clonotypes were potentially confounded. Since profiling was done on bulk unsorted PBMCs, naive and antigen-experienced compartments could not be conclusively compared. Estimates of total diversity from one million sequenced T cells were regarded as lower bounds and underestimates. Compared with the aged group, more naive CD4+ T cells, fewer expanded clones and increased TCR diversity were shown by the long-lived group, suggesting age selection.

The method behind the library was 5' RACE. Sequencing took place on an Illumina HiSeq 2500. A second PCR of about 7 to 12 cycles was run with a J-beta primer mix and a sample-barcoded 5' primer. A unique molecular identifier was introduced onto each TCR beta cDNA molecule by a template-switch 5' adaptor carrying 12 random nucleotides. At least 3 million CDR3-containing paired-end reads were obtained from each sample. All of the RNA was converted into first-strand cDNA using the Mint cDNA synthesis kit, with a TRBC-specific oligonucleotide serving as the primer. Following uracil-DNA glycosylase treatment, all cDNA underwent a first 18-cycle PCR with the universal primers M1SS and BC2_uni_R. For the original study's pipeline: Each sample was normalized by randomly selecting 1 million high-quality reads, each carrying a distinct molecular identifier. Instead of being binned into consensus sequences, reads that shared molecular identifiers were thrown out. MiTCR, run with a Q25 quality threshold and the strictest error-elimination algorithm, handled CDR3 identification, clonotype clustering and error correction. A nonparametric unseen species model with Euler transformation was used to estimate lower-bound total TCR beta diversity. TCRdb reprocessed the public reads (quality trimming at Q25 with fastp, clone calling with MiXCR) and kept in-frame beta chains. Every CDR3 protein is listed once, alongside the most common genes and DNA of its rows. What appears here as the V and J calls and clone size reflects TCRdb's work, not the paper's. The sample contains 2 million or so distinct CDR3 sequences, about 49% of them found a single time. 2.1% of the sample lies in the top ten.

Trimming costs V 6 bases and J 0 bases, and their ends lie 24 bases apart. The CDR3 spans 19 residues, from the cysteine through the phenylalanine. Just the 57-base CDR3 DNA is kept, in frame starting at base 1. This TCR derives from a woman in her thirties or forties in good health. The chain is encoded by TRBV12-3 or TRBV12-4 joined to TRBJ1-5, with a tentative D gene TRBD1 over 6 matching bases. Sequencing used blood. The nucleotide sequence is given as TGTGCCAGCAGCCTAGTGCAGGACAGAGGTCCTCTTAGCAATCAGCCCCAGCATTTT. The translation is CASSLVQDRGPLSNQPQHF.